This T cell receptor beta chain is drawn from a study of glioma-infiltrating T cells. Whole-study findings and limits: Tissue and blood shared very few CDR3 sequences. Above-expected tissue-blood divergence occurred in all gliomas, most in low-grade ones.

CDR1 is DFQATT, CDR2 SNEGSKA, per germline (reference sequence). J gave up 4 bases and V 1 base, and 8 bases lay outside the gene matches. CDR3 length: 15 amino acids. TCR alpha and beta CDR3 regions were amplified from RNA using iRepertoire nested multiplex PCR. One-step reverse transcription and amplification started from approximately 100-400 ng of tissue mRNA or PBMC total RNA. TCRdb reanalysed the multiplex PCR reads using MiXCR and keeps one entry per CDR3 protein. The table includes 160,000 or so distinct CDR3 sequences, about 46% detected once. This clonotype was counted ten times or more. What it binds is unknown.

The sequencing sample was made of glioma tissue, nonneoplastic brain tissue, or PBMCs (not recorded which). The chain joins TRBV20-1 to TRBJ2-5, with 8 bases aligning to TRBD2. This clonotype was obtained from a human donor with low-grade glioma or glioblastoma, undergoing nonglioma brain surgery, or in good health (not recorded which). CDR3: CSARVTSSGRETQYF. The CDR3 region has the DNA TGCAGTGCTAGAGTCACATCCAGCGGGAGAGAGACCCAGTACTTC.